The rows below give T cell receptor beta chains drawn from one sample of a study of tumor-infiltrating lymphocytes in primary liver carcinoma. Each CDR3 protein is one row after TCRdb ran MiXCR on the multiplex PCR reads. This table has 90,000 to 150,000 distinct CDR3 sequences, 50% to 70% appearing once. The specimen sequenced was liver tumor tissue from sampling region 1. All receptors derive from a woman aged 60-75 years with primary liver carcinoma and hepatitis B virus infection. Both conserved end residues are part of each CDR3. D genes are given only for firm matches. Clone size, where shown, is once, few, many, or a class for clones that have expanded.

TRBV5-1	.	TRBJ2-7	TRBD2	TGCGCCAGCAGCTTGGGGGCGGGAGGACTCTACGAGCAGTACTTC	CASSLGAGGLYEQYF
TRBV12-3/TRBV12-4	many	TRBJ1-1	.	TGTGCCAGCAGTTTAGCCACCAGAACTAACACTGAAGCTTTCTTT	CASSLATRTNTEAFF
TRBV2	many	TRBJ2-2	.	TGTGCCAGCTTGAACAGGGAGGGAGTCGGGGAGCTGTTTTTT	CASLNREGVGELFF
TRBV6-6	many	TRBJ2-7	.	TGTGCCAGCAGAAAACGGGACGGTCCCTACGAGCAGTACTTC	CASRKRDGPYEQYF
TRBV28	.	TRBJ2-1	TRBD2	TGTGCCAGCAGTCGCTCGGGAGGCTACGAGCAGTTCTTC	CASSRSGGYEQFF
TRBV11-2	.	TRBJ2-7	.	TGTGCCAGCAGCTCCACAGGTGTCGAGCTGTACTTC	CASSSTGVELYF
TRBV2	.	TRBJ2-3	TRBD2	TGTGCCAGCAGTGTTCCAGCGGGAGGGCCAGATACGCAGTATTTT	CASSVPAGGPDTQYF
TRBV10-3	many	TRBJ1-2	.	TGTGCCATCAGTGAGGCAGGCGAAGACTATGGCTACACCTTC	CAISEAGEDYGYTF
TRBV2	.	TRBJ2-5	.	TGTGCCAGCAGGGCCGACCCATCTGGGGAGACCCAGCACTTC	CASRADPSGETQHF
TRBV6-1	.	TRBJ1-5	.	TGTGCCAGCAACGCCCTTAGCGATCAGCCCCAGCATTTT	CASNALSDQPQHF
TRBV11-2	many	TRBJ2-5	.	TGTGCCAGCAGTCCCAATTTTGCGGGGACCCAGTACTTC	CASSPNFAGTQYF
TRBV12-3/TRBV12-4	.	TRBJ1-1	.	TGTGCCAGTAGTTCAGGGGCTGAAGCTTACTTT	CASSSGAEAYF
TRBV11-3	.	TRBJ2-1	.	TGTACCAGCAGTGCCGGGGGCTGTAATGAGCAGTTCTTC	CTSSAGGCNEQFF
TRBV5-4	many	TRBJ1-1	.	TGTGCCAGCAGCTTGGTCGGCAGCACGGGGACTGAAGCTTTCTTT	CASSLVGSTGTEAFF
TRBV5-4	.	TRBJ2-5	TRBD2	TGTGCCAGCAGCTTGACAAGGACTAGCGGGGGCATCGAGACCCGGTACTTC	CASSLTRTSGGIETRYF
TRBV7-9	.	TRBJ1-2	.	TGTGCCAGCAGCTTATCCCCGGGACGTCTCTACACCTTC	CASSLSPGRLYTF
TRBV6-1	.	TRBJ2-1	TRBD2	TGTACCAGAAGTTTGGTAGCGGGAGGGCGTGAGCAGTTCTTC	CTRSLVAGGREQFF
TRBV7-8	many	TRBJ1-4	.	TGTGCCAGCAGCTTAGGGGCCGGGCCGCGTAATGAAAAACTGTTTTTT	CASSLGAGPRNEKLFF
TRBV11-2	many	TRBJ2-7	TRBD2	TGTGCCAGCAGCCAAGGACTAGCGGGAGGGCGAGCCTACGAGCAGTACTTC	CASSQGLAGGRAYEQYF
TRBV5-1	.	TRBJ2-3	TRBD1	TGCGCCAGCAGCTTACAGGGGGTCTCCGCAGATACGCAGTATTTT	CASSLQGVSADTQYF
TRBV11-2	.	TRBJ2-7	.	TGTGCCAGCAGCTTAGGGGGGTATGGCTATGAGCAGTACTTC	CASSLGGYGYEQYF
TRBV11-1	.	TRBJ2-6	.	TGTGCCAGCAGCTTACCGGACAGTTCCACTGGGGCCAACGTCCTGACTTTC	CASSLPDSSTGANVLTF
TRBV4-1	.	TRBJ2-3	.	TGCGCCAGCAGCCAAGATGGGGGGGCGATAGATACGCAGTATTTT	CASSQDGGAIDTQYF
TRBV11-2	.	TRBJ2-7	TRBD2	TGTGCCAGCACTACTCCTGGGCGGGAGGCATGGGGGGAGCAGTACTTC	CASTTPGREAWGEQYF
TRBV5-1	.	TRBJ2-1	TRBD2	TGCGCCAGCAGCTTGGAACCCTTTCCCACTAGCGGGGAATACAATGAGCAGTTCTTC	CASSLEPFPTSGEYNEQFF
TRBV5-1	many	TRBJ2-2	TRBD1	TGCGCCAGCAGCTTGGATGGACAGGGGGCCGGGGAGCTGTTTTTT	CASSLDGQGAGELFF
TRBV4-1	.	TRBJ2-1	TRBD2	TGCGCCGACAGTCAAGGTGGTCTAGCGGGGGTCTACAATGAGCAGTTCTTC	CADSQGGLAGVYNEQFF
TRBV30	few	TRBJ2-5	.	TGTGCCTGGAGTGGACCTTCAACAGGGGAGACCCAGTACTTC	CAWSGPSTGETQYF
TRBV29-1	many	TRBJ1-1	TRBD1	TGCAGCGTTGACTGGGGGAACAGGGGAAGGGTGAACACTGAAGCTTTCTTT	CSVDWGNRGRVNTEAFF
TRBV11-2	few	TRBJ1-1	.	TGTGCCGACAGCTCTAAACATGATGAAGCTTTCTTT	CADSSKHDEAFF
TRBV7-8	few	TRBJ2-1	.	TGTGCCAGCAGCTTAAGGCGGGAACATGAGCAGTTCTTC	CASSLRREHEQFF
TRBV28	many	TRBJ2-2	TRBD2	TGTGCCAGCAGGACCCTTTTCGGGGGAGGGCGTGGCACCGGGGAGCTGTTTTTT	CASRTLFGGGRGTGELFF
TRBV21-1	.	TRBJ2-5	.	TGTGCCAGCAGCAGCAGTCCCAGGTCCCAAGAGACCCAGTACTTC	CASSSSPRSQETQYF
TRBV10-3	many	TRBJ2-4	.	TGTGCCATCAGTGAGGCTCAGGGGCAGAGGGACATTCAGTACTTC	CAISEAQGQRDIQYF
TRBV6-4	few	TRBJ1-1	.	TGTGCCAGCAGTGACACAGACCGGGCCAGCGAAGCTTTCTTT	CASSDTDRASEAFF
TRBV11-2	.	TRBJ2-3	.	TGTACCAGCAGCCTCTCTAGCGCCCGGGATACGCAGTATTTT	CTSSLSSARDTQYF
TRBV7-9	.	TRBJ2-3	TRBD2	TGTGCCAGCACGCTGACTAGCGGGAGAACAGATATGCAGTATTTT	CASTLTSGRTDMQYF